The subject of this entry is one T cell receptor beta chain. This specimen comes from a study of response to subunit inactivated influenza vaccine. There are 14 residues in the CDR3. From germline, CDR1 is SGHAT and CDR2 FQNNGV. Unmatched junction bases numbered 6, after V lost 5 bases and J lost 7 bases. TCRdb fed the RT-PCR reads into MiXCR, producing one record per CDR3 protein. Of about 520,000 distinct CDR3 sequences detected, about 25% appear once; the ten largest clones hold 1.5% to 2%. The chain has TRBV11-2 and TRBJ2-7; 12 bases match TRBD2. This TCR derives from a middle-aged man who received an inactivated influenza vaccine. This specimen was CD4+ T cells sorted from PBMCs, taken more than 4 days after vaccination. CDR3 in amino acids: CASSLLAGGGEQYF. The CDR3 DNA sequence: TGTGCCAGCAGCCTACTAGCGGGAGGCGGGGAGCAGTACTTC.